The present entry profiles one TCR beta chain with its context. Its antigen is still unknown. It has no much larger one-base neighbor in the sample; base qualities were not kept. There are 16 amino acids in the CDR3, from cysteine to phenylalanine inclusive. The entry retains the CDR3 DNA only, 48 bases that are in frame from base 1. V loses 0 bases at its end and J loses 4 bases; junction bases beyond the gene matches: 5. The germline V gene yields SGDLS for CDR1 and YYNGEE for CDR2. The sample originates from a study of identical twins (dated by TCRdb to the mid-2010s). Notes on the research overall: To test whether fetal clonotypes persist, the study used deep sequencing on TCR alpha and beta repertoires from monozygotic twins, unrelated adults of various ages, and cord blood. Replicate twin experiments were performed at different times using different library preparation protocols to rule out contamination. Beyond this particular receptor, the publication reports: Zero-insertion analyses could be partly confounded by invariant T cells such as MAIT and iNKT, though diverse VJ usage argued against such confounding for most clonotypes. A weaker excess of twin sharing was found in beta out-of-frame sequences because the signal-to-noise ratio was lowered by fewer shared sequences. Recombination models systematically underestimated out-of-frame TCR alpha sharing in monozygotic twins but agreed with sharing between unrelated individuals. Abundant cord blood beta clonotypes carried fewer insertions; young adult naive repertoires showed a weaker similar trend, while memory repertoires showed none. Out-of-frame TCR alpha sequences shared between twins showed an excess of low generation-probability sequences compared with coincidental sharing between unrelated individuals. Because the same donors could not be followed over many years, the conclusions relied on cross-sectional statistical analysis.

Every donor was a healthy Caucasian. Three pairs of female monozygotic twins, all aged roughly 18 to 30 years, made up the twin cohort. RNA for TCR libraries was isolated from peripheral blood mononuclear cells. To prepare the library, 5' RACE was applied. Instrument used: Illumina HiSeq 2000. A universal primer binding site was introduced by template switching, and a unique molecular identifier was present in the final cDNA, enabling accurate counting of TCR cDNA molecules. Specific primers in the conserved constant-segment region were used to synthesize first-strand cDNA for TCR alpha and beta chains. To control for contamination, every cDNA library was double barcoded, receiving both a SMART-Mk sample barcode and Illumina barcodes. Two successive PCR steps introduced TruSeq adapter sequences along with Illumina sample barcodes. TCR alpha and beta cDNA libraries were sequenced on the Illumina HiSeq platform with custom primers. The original methods were these. Raw reads were processed with MiGEC to extract unique molecular identifiers, and MiXCR was used to determine CDR3 positions. For each individual, recombination models were inferred using an EM algorithm with the repgenHMM and IGoR tools. Shared clonotypes were analyzed with the tcR package in R, and sharing was normalized by the product of cloneset sizes. To study raw recombination without the effects of thymic and clonal selection, out-of-frame nonproductive sequences were analyzed. TCRdb trimmed the raw reads at Q25, called clones with MiXCR and kept productive beta chains. Each entry is one CDR3 protein sequence, shown with its most common DNA and genes. TCRdb's processing, not the authors' own work, is the source of the V and J calls. This sample has about 920,000 distinct CDR3 sequences in its table, and roughly an eighth of those were observed once. The top ten hold 1.5% to 2% of the sample.

This sample also belongs to another study, concerning yellow fever vaccine responses in identical twins. The second source states: The authors reported that the T cell response to vaccination in identical twins appeared partly convergent and partly personalized. In identical twins, the study followed T cell clones that responded to the vaccine with precision.

The sequencing sample was made of PBMCs. This receptor chain uses TRBV9 and TRBJ2-1; 9 central nucleotides agree with TRBD2. This sequence originates from a woman between 18 and 29 years old in good health. The DNA is as follows: TGTGCCAGCAGCGTAGTGCCTAGCGGGAAGTACAATGAGCAGTTCTTC. Its product reads: CASSVVPSGKYNEQFF.